This TCR beta chain was identified during a study of radiotherapy plus CTLA-4 blockade in lung cancer. Study as a whole: Disease control was seen in 31% of patients, objective responses in roughly 17%. Points from the study as a whole: Among reported predictors of response, early blood T cell clone dynamics with interferon-beta performed best. TCR clones of tumor origin grew in blood after radiotherapy plus ipilimumab.

Some clones are missing from TCRdb's copy, which holds only in-frame ones; the method was immunoSEQ multiplex PCR. The profile covers roughly 80,000 clones, with less than 85% appearing a single time and roughly 10% taken by the ten largest. As regards this clone: Its antigen is unknown.

Alongside CTLA-4 blockade with ipilimumab, patients with chemo-refractory metastatic non-small-cell lung cancer received focal radiation. This specimen was peripheral blood, taken from a patient treated with radiotherapy plus ipilimumab. This TCR came from a human donor with non-small cell lung cancer whose response to radiotherapy plus ipilimumab could not be evaluated.

In nucleotides, the CDR3 is TGTGCCAGCAGTTTAGGACAGGCTCCCGGGGAGCTGTTTTTT. This gives the protein CASSLGQAPGELFF. This chain links TRBV28 with TRBJ2-2; 7 nucleotides match TRBD1. The germline gives CDR1 MDHEN, CDR2 SYDVKM. The V segment lost 2 bases and the J segment 6 bases; nucleotides outside the gene matches: 3. This CDR3 spans 14 amino acids.